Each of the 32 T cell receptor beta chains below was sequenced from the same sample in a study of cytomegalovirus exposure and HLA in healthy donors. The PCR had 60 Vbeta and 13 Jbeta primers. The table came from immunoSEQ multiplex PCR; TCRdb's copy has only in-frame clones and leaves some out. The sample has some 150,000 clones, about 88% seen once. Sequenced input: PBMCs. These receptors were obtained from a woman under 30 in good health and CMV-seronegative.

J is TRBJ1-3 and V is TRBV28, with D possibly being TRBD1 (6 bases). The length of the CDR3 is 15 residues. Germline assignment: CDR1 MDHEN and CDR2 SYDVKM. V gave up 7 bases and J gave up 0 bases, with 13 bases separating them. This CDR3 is CASIKQGSSGNTIYF. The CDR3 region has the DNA TGTGCCAGCATTAAACAGGGTAGCTCTGGAAACACCATATATTTT.

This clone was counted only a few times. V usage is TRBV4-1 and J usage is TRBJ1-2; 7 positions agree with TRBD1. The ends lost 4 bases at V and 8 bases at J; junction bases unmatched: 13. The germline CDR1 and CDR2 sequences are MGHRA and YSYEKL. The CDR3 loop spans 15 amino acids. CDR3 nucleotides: TGCGCCAGCAGCCTTGAAAAGGGGGCTATGGGCGGCTACACCTTC. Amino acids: CASSLEKGAMGGYTF.

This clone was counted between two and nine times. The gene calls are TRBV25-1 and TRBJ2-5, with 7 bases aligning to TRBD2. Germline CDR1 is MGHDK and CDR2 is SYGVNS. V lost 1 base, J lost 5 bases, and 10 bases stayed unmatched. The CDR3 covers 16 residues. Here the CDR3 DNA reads TGTGCCAGCAGTGAATTGGGGGGAGGGTCTCGGGAGACCCAGTACTTC. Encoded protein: CASSELGGGSRETQYF.

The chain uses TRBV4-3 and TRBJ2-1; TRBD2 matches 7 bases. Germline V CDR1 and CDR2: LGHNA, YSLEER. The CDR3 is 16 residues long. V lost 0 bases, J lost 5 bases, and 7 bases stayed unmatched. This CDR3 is CASSQEGGDGNNEQFF. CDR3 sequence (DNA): TGCGCCAGCAGCCAAGAGGGAGGGGACGGGAACAATGAGCAGTTCTTC.

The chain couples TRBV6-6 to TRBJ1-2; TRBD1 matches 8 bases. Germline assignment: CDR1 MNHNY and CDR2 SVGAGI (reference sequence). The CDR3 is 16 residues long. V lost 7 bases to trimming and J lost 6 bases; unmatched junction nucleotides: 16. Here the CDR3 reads CASNTIRDRPLDGYTF. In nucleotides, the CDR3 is TGTGCCAGCAATACAATTCGGGACAGGCCCCTAGATGGCTACACCTTC.

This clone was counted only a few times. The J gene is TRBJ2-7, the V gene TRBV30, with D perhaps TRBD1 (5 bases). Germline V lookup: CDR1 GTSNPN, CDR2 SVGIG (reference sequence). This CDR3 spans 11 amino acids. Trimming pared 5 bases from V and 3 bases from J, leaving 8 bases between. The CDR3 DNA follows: TGTGCCTGGGGGGCGGACTACGAGCAGTACTTC. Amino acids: CAWGADYEQYF.

DNA of the CDR3: TGTGCTAGTGGTTTGGTAATTCACCCGGGGGGCCTTAACAATGAGCAGTTCTTC. Translated, it gives CASGLVIHPGGLNNEQFF. The chain has TRBV12-5 and TRBJ2-1; TRBD2 is a possible D gene (7 bases). The CDR3 has 18 amino acids. CDR1 is LGHNT and CDR2 is FRNRAP in the germline V gene. The V gene lost 0 bases and the J gene lost 5 bases, with 20 bases spanning the gap.

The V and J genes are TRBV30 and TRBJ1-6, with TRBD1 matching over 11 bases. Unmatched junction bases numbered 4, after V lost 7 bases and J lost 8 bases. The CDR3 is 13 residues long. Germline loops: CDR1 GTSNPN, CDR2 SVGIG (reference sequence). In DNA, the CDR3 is TGTGCCTTGGGACAGGGGGAAGATTCACCCCTCCACTTT. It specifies CALGQGEDSPLHF.

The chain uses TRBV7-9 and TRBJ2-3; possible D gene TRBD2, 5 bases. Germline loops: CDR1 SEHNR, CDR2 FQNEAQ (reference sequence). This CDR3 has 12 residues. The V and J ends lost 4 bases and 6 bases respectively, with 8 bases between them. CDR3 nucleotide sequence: TGTGCCAGCAGCTCGACGGGGGATACGCAGTATTTT. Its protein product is CASSSTGDTQYF.

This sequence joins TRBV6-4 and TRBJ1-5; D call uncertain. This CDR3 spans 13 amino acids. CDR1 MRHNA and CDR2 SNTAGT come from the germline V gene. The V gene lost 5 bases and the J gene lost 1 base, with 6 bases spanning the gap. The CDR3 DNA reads TGTGCCAGCAGTATAGAAAGCAATCAGCCCCAGCATTTT. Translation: CASSIESNQPQHF.

CDR3 nucleotide sequence: TGTGCCAGCAGCTCGCCGGGACAGGGAGACTATGGCTACACCTTC. Amino acids: CASSSPGQGDYGYTF. The rearrangement links TRBV5-5 to TRBJ1-2; 9 bases agree with TRBD1. V shed 3 bases and J 3 bases; nucleotides not matched to a gene: 6. Germline assignment: CDR1 SGHKS and CDR2 YYEKEE (reference sequence). CDR3 length equals 15 residues.

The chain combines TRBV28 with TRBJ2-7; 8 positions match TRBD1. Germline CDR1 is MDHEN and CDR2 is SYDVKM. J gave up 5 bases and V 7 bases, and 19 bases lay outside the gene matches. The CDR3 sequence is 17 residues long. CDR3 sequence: CASIIPGSGGDNDEQYF. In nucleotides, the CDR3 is TGTGCCAGCATCATACCCGGATCAGGGGGCGATAATGACGAGCAGTACTTC.

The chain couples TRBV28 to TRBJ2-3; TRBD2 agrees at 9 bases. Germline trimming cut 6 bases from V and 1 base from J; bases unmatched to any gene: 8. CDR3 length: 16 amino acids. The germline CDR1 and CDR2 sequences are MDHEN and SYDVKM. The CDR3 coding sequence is TGTGCCAGCAGACCTAGCGGGATTTGGCGCACAGATACGCAGTATTTT. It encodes CASRPSGIWRTDTQYF.

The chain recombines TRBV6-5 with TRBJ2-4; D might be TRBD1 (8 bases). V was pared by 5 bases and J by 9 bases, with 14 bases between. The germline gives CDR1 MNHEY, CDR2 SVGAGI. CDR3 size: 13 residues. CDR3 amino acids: CASSAYRGGIQYF. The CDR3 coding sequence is TGTGCCAGCAGTGCATACAGGGGGGGCATTCAGTACTTC.

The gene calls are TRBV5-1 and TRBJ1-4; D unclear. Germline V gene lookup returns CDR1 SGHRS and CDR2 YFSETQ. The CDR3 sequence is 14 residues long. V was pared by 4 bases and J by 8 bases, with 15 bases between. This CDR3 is CASSLGEVKEKLFF. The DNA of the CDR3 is TGCGCCAGCAGCCTCGGGGAAGTCAAGGAAAAACTGTTTTTT.

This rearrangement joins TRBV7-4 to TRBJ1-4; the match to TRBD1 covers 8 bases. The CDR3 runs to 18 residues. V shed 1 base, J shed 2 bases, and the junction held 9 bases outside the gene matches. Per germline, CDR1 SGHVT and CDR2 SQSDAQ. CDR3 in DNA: TGTGCCAGCAGCTTAGATGGTGGGACAGGTGGGACTAATGAAAAACTGTTTTTT. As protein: CASSLDGGTGGTNEKLFF.

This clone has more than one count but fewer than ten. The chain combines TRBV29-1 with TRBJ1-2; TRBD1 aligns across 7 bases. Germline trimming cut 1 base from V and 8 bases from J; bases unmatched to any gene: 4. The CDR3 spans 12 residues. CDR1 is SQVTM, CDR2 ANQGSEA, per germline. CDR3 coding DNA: TGCAGCGTTGAAGTGGGACAGCTAGGCTACACCTTC. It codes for CSVEVGQLGYTF.

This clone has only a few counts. CDR3 coding DNA: TGTGCCAGCAGCGCCATGCCGGACAGGACCTACGAGCAGTACTTC. Protein: CASSAMPDRTYEQYF. The chain joins TRBV7-8 to TRBJ2-7; TRBD1 agrees at 7 bases. CDR1 and CDR2 from the germline V gene are SGHVS and FQNEAQ. This CDR3 contains 15 residues. V shed 5 bases and J 2 bases; nucleotides not matched to a gene: 9.

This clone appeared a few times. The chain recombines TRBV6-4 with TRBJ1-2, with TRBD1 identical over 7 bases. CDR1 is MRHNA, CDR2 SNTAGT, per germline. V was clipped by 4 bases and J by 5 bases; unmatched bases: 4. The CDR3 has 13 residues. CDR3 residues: CASSANRGYGYTF. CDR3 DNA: TGTGCCAGCAGTGCGAACAGGGGTTATGGCTACACCTTC.

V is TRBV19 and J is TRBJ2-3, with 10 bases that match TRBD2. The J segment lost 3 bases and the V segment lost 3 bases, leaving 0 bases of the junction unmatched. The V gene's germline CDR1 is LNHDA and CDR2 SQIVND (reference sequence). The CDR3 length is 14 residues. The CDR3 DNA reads TGTGCCAGTAGTATTAGCGGGAGGACAGATACGCAGTATTTT. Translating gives CASSISGRTDTQYF. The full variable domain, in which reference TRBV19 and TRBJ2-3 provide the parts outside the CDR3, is DGGITQSPKYLFRKEGQNVTLSCEQNLNHDAMYWYRQDPGQGLRLIYYSQIVNDFQKGDIAEGYSVSREKKESFPLTVTSAQKNPTAFYLCASSISGRTDTQYFGPGTRLTVL.

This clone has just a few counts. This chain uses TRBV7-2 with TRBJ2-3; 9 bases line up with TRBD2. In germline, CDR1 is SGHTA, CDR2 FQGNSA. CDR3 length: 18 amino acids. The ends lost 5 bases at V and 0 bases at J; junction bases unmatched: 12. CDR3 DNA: TGTGCCAGCAGCCGTGCGGCGGGAGGGCCAGGAAGCACAGATACGCAGTATTTT. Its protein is CASSRAAGGPGSTDTQYF. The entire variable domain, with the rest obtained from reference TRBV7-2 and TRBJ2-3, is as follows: GAGVSQSPSNKVTEKGKDVELRCDPISGHTALYWYRQSLGQGLEFLIYFQGNSAPDKSGLPSDRFSAERTGGSVSTLTIQRTQQEDSAVYLCASSRAAGGPGSTDTQYFGPGTRLTVL.

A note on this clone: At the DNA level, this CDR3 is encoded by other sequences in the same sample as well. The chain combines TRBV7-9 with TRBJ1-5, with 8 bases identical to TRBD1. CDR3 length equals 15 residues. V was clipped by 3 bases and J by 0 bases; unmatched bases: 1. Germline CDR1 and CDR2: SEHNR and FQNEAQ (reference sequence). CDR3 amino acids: CASSLTGDSNQPQHF. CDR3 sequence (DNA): TGTGCCAGCAGCTTGACAGGGGATAGCAATCAGCCCCAGCATTTT. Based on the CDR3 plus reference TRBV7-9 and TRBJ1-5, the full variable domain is DTGVSQNPRHKITKRGQNVTFRCDPISEHNRLYWYRQTLGQGPEFLTYFQNEAQLEKSRLLSDRFSAERPKGSFSTLEIQRTEQGDSAMYLCASSLTGDSNQPQHFGDGTRLSIL.

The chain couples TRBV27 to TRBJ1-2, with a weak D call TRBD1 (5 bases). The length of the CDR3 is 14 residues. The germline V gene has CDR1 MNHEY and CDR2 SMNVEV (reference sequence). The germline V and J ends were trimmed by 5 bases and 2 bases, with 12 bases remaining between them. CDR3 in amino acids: CASSRGHENYGYTF. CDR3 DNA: TGTGCCAGCAGTCGAGGACACGAAAACTATGGCTACACCTTC.

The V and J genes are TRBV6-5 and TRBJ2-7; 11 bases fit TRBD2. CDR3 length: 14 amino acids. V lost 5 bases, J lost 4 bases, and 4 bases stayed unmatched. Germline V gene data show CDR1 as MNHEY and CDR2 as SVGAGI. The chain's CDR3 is CASSTSGGYYEQYF. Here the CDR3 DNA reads TGTGCCAGCAGTACTAGCGGGGGCTATTACGAGCAGTACTTC.

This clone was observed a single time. Here the CDR3 reads CASSPGSGNSPLHF. The CDR3 coding sequence is TGTGCCAGCTCTCCGGGAAGCGGTAATTCACCCCTCCACTTT. The chain couples TRBV2 to TRBJ1-6; D is ambiguous. This CDR3 is 14 amino acids long. From germline, CDR1 is SNHLY and CDR2 FYNNEI. The V end was cut by 8 bases, the J end by 6 bases, with 14 bases between.

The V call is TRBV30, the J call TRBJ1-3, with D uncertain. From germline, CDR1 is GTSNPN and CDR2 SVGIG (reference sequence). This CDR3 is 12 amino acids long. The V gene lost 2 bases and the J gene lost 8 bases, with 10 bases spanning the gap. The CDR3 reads CAWSLSRDTIYF. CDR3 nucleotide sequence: TGTGCCTGGAGTCTTTCGAGGGACACCATATATTTT.

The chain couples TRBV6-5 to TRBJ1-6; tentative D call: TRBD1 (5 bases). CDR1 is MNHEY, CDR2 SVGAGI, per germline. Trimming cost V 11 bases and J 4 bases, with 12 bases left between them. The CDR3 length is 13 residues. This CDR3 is CAVGGGYNSPLHF. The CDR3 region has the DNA TGTGCCGTCGGGGGGGGATATAATTCACCCCTCCACTTT.

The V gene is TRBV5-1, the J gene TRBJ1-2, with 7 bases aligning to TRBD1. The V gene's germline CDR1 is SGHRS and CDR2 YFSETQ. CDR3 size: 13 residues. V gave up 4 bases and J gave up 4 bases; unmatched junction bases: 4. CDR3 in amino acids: CASSTDRAYGYTF. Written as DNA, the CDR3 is TGCGCCAGCAGCACCGACAGGGCCTATGGCTACACCTTC.

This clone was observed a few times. The CDR3 sequence: CAWSNGGPGNTIYF. For the CDR3, the DNA is TGTGCCTGGAGTAACGGGGGACCTGGAAACACCATATATTTT. The rearrangement links TRBV30 to TRBJ1-3, with D maybe TRBD1 (5 bases). Looked up from germline, CDR1 is GTSNPN and CDR2 is SVGIG (reference sequence). This CDR3 is 14 amino acids long. The germline V and J ends were trimmed by 2 bases and 2 bases, with 10 bases remaining between them.

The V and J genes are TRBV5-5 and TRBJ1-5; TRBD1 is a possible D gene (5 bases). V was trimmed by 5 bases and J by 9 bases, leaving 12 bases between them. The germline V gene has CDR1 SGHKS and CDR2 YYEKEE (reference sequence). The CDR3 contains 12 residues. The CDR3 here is CASSFLGGPQHF. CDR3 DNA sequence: TGTGCCAGCAGTTTTCTCGGGGGGCCCCAGCATTTT.

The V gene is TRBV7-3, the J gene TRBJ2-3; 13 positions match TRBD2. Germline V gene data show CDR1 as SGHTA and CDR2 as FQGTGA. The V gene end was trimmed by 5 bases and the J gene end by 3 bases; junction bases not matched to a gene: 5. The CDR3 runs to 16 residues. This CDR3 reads CASSPGTSGVTDTQYF. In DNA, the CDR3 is TGTGCCAGCAGCCCTGGGACTAGCGGGGTAACAGATACGCAGTATTTT.

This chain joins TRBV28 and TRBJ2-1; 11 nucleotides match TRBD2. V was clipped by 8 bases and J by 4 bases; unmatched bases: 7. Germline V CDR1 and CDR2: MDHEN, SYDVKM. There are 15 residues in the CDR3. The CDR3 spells CASVGTSGRYNEQFF. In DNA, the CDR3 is TGTGCCAGCGTTGGAACTAGCGGGAGATACAATGAGCAGTTCTTC.